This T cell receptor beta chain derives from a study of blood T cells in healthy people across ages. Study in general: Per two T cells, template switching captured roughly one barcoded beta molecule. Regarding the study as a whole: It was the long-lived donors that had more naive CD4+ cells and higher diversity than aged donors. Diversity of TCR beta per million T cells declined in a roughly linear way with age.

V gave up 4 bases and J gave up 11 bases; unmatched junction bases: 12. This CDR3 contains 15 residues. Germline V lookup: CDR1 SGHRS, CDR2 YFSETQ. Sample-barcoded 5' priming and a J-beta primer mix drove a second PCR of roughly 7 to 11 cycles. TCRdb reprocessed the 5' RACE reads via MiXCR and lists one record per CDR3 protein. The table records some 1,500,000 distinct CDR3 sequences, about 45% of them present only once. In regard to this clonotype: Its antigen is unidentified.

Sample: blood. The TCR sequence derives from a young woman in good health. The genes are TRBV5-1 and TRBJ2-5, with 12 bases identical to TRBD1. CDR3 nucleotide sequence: TGCGCCAGCAGCGTTACCGGGACAGGGGGCTGGGAGCAGTACTTC. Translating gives CASSVTGTGGWEQYF.